This T cell receptor beta chain was recorded in a study of regulatory T cells in long-lasting Graves disease. Trimming pared 5 bases from V and 3 bases from J, leaving 11 bases between. Germline assignment: CDR1 SGHTA and CDR2 FQGNSA. The CDR3 extends over 15 amino acids. Regarding time point: newly diagnosed GD, antithyroid drugs for less than 3 months. With RNA extracted from PBMCs as input, the TCR library was made. This clonotype was seen a handful of times. With iRepertoire HTBI primers and Arm-PCR of CDR3 regions, TCR beta libraries were built. TCRdb passed the multiplex PCR reads through MiXCR, listing each CDR3 protein once. The table shows around 400,000 distinct CDR3 sequences, with around 15% occurring only once.

This specimen was peripheral blood mononuclear cells (PBMCs), taken at new diagnosis, from a patient treated with antithyroid drugs. The sequence derives from a female donor with Graves disease. This chain links TRBV7-2 with TRBJ2-6, with D tentatively TRBD1 (5 bases). In nucleotides, the CDR3 is TGTGCCAGCAGCCCCCCAGGGCGTGGGGCCAACGTCCTGACTTTC. It is translated as CASSPPGRGANVLTF.